This T cell receptor (beta chain) was documented in a study of blood T cells in healthy people across ages. Every donor contributed roughly 10 milliliters of peripheral blood by blood draw. Sample-barcoded 5' priming and a J-beta primer mix drove a second PCR of 7 to 11 cycles. TCRdb ran MiXCR on the 5' RACE reads and lists one entry per CDR3 protein. Seen here are about 970,000 distinct CDR3 sequences, roughly half observed once, and the top ten hold around 21%. Overall study findings and caveats: Comparison with aged donors showed that long-lived donors had more naive CD4+ cells and higher diversity. Per million T cells, TCR beta diversity dropped about linearly as age rose.

Concerning this clonotype itself: Antigen specificity is unknown.

Sequenced sample: blood. This clonotype originated in a woman aged 55-69 years in good health.

CDR3 nucleotide sequence: TGTGCCAGCAGTTTTGGCCCTTCGGATACGCAGTATTTT. Amino acids: CASSFGPSDTQYF. The V call is TRBV28, the J call TRBJ2-3; D is uncertain. V lost 3 bases and J 6 bases, leaving 10 bases between the germline ends. Germline V gene lookup returns CDR1 MDHEN and CDR2 SYDVKM. This CDR3 comprises 13 residues.